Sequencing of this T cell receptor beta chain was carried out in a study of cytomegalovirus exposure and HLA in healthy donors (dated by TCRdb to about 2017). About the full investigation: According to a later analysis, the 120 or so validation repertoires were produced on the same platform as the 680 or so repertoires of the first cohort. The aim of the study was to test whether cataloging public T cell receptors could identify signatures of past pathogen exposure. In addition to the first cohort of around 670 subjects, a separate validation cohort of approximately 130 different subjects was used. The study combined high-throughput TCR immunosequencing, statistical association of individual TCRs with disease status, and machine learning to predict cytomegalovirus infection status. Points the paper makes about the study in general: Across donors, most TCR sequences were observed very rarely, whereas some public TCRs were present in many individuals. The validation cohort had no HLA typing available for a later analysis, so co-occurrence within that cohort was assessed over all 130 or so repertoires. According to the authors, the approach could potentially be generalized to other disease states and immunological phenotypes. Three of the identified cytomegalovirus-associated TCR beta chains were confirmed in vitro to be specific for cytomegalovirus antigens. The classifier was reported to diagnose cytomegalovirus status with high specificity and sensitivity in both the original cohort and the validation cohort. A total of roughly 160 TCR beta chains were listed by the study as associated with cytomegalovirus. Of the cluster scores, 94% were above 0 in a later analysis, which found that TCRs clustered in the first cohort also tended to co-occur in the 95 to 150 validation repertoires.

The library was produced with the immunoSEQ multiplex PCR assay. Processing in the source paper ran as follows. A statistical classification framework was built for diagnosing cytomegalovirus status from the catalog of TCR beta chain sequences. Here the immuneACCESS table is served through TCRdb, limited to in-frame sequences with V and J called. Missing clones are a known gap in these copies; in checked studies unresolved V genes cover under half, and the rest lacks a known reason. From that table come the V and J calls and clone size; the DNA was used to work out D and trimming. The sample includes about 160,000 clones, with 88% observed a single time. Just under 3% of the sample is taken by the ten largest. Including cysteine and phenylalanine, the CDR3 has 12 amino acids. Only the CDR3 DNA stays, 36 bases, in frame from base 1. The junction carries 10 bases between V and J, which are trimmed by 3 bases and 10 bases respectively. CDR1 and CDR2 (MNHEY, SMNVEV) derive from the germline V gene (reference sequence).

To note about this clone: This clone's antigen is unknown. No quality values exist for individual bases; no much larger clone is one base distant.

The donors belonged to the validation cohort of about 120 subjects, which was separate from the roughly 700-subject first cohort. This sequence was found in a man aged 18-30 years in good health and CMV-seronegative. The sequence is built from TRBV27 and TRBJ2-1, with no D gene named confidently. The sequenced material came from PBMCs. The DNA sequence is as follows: TGTGCCAGCAGTTTTTCGTATCGGGAGCAGTTCTTC. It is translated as CASSFSYREQFF.